These 30 T cell receptor beta chains came from one sample sequenced in a study of blood T cell repertoires in COVID-19. TCRdb's table, derived via immunoSEQ multiplex PCR, lists solely in-frame clones and lacks some. The table lists 300,000 to 350,000 clones, more than 75% of them singletons. Sequencing used PBMCs or T cells enriched from blood (not recorded which). The source of these receptors is a woman younger than 45 who had recovered from COVID-19.

This chain joins TRBV5-4 and TRBJ1-2; TRBD1 matches 10 bases. The germline V gene has CDR1 SGHNT and CDR2 YYREEE (reference sequence). V was pared by 4 bases and J by 8 bases, with 5 bases of the junction left unmatched. This CDR3 is 13 amino acids long. As DNA, the CDR3 is TGTGCCAGCAGCCCGGGACAGGGGCTCGGCTACACCTTC. Residues: CASSPGQGLGYTF. Full variable domain (missing parts from reference TRBV5-4 and TRBJ1-2): ETGVTQSPTHLIKTRGQQVTLRCSSQSGHNTVSWYQQALGQGPQFIFQYYREEENGRGNFPPRFSGLQFPNYSSELNVNALELDDSALYLCASSPGQGLGYTFGSGTRLTVV.

This chain links TRBV5-4 with TRBJ2-5, with 7 bases identical to TRBD2. Germline CDR1 is SGHNT and CDR2 is YYREEE (reference sequence). V gave up 4 bases and J gave up 2 bases; unmatched junction bases: 11. This CDR3 has 16 amino acids. The CDR3 DNA follows: TGTGCCAGCAGCCCTAGGGGAGGGATGGATCAAGAGACCCAGTACTTC. It yields the protein CASSPRGGMDQETQYF.

J is TRBJ1-5 and V is TRBV18, with 9 bases matching TRBD1. Unmatched junction bases numbered 10, after V lost 6 bases and J lost 4 bases. CDR1 and CDR2 (germline): KGHSH, LQKENI. This CDR3 is built from 16 residues. CDR3 amino acids: CASSRLGTGNNQPQHF. CDR3 nucleotides: TGTGCCAGCTCTCGACTTGGGACAGGGAATAATCAGCCCCAGCATTTT.

This clone was seen just once. V gene TRBV29-1 combines with J gene TRBJ2-1, with 9 bases matching TRBD2. Germline lookup yields CDR1 SQVTM and CDR2 ANQGSEA. CDR3 length equals 13 residues. V shed 3 bases, J shed 8 bases, and the junction held 5 bases outside the gene matches. CDR3 DNA: TGCAGCGTTGATTTCCTAGCGGGGTATGAGCAGTTCTTC. Protein sequence: CSVDFLAGYEQFF.

The J gene is TRBJ2-2, the V gene TRBV11-3; 7 bases align to TRBD2. The J segment lost 2 bases and the V segment lost 5 bases, leaving 8 bases of the junction unmatched. CDR1 is SGHNT, CDR2 YENEEA, per germline. The CDR3 is 16 amino acids. The CDR3 region has the DNA TGTGCCAGCAGCCCCAAGCGGGGCGGAAACACCGGGGAGCTGTTTTTT. This gives the protein CASSPKRGGNTGELFF.

The chain is built from TRBV7-9 and TRBJ1-1, with 7 bases matching TRBD1. After removal of 2 bases from V and 5 bases from J, the junction contained 14 bases not matched to a gene. The CDR3 contains 17 residues. Germline CDR1 SEHNR, CDR2 FQNEAQ (reference sequence). The CDR3 region has the DNA TGTGCCAGCAGCTTAATTCTCCAGCGACAGGGAAGTACTGAAGCTTTCTTT. Translating it yields CASSLILQRQGSTEAFF.

J is TRBJ2-3 and V is TRBV7-9, with TRBD1 matching 8 bases. The CDR3 runs 15 residues. The V segment lost 1 base and the J segment 5 bases; nucleotides outside the gene matches: 5. Germline V gene lookup returns CDR1 SEHNR and CDR2 FQNEAQ (reference sequence). CDR3 sequence (DNA): TGTGCCAGCAGCTTAGGGGACAGGAAAAAAGATACGCAGTATTTT. This gives the protein CASSLGDRKKDTQYF.

The chain recombines TRBV2 with TRBJ2-7; the match to TRBD2 covers 12 bases. The CDR3 has 11 amino acids. J gave up 7 bases and V 8 bases, and 0 bases lay outside the gene matches. Germline values: CDR1 SNHLY, CDR2 FYNNEI. The CDR3 protein is CASGLAGEQYF. The CDR3 DNA follows: TGTGCCAGCGGACTAGCGGGGGAGCAGTACTTC.

This clone was counted a single time. The gene calls are TRBV6-5 and TRBJ2-7; 10 bases match TRBD2. The CDR3 totals 13 residues. The germline CDR1 and CDR2 sequences are MNHEY and SVGAGI. The ends lost 6 bases at V and 4 bases at J; junction bases unmatched: 3. CDR3 amino acids: CASRGLADYEQYF. In DNA, the CDR3 is TGTGCCAGCAGAGGACTAGCGGATTACGAGCAGTACTTC.

The chain employs TRBV5-1 and TRBJ2-1; 7 bases are a match to TRBD2. The CDR3 runs 11 residues. CDR1 and CDR2 from the germline V gene are SGHRS and YFSETQ. With 4 bases clipped from V and 9 bases from J, the junction kept 1 base outside the gene matches. The CDR3 DNA follows: TGCGCCAGCAGCCGGGAGGCTGAGCAGTTCTTC. It encodes CASSREAEQFF.

The chain links TRBV12-3 or TRBV12-4 to TRBJ2-3; D uncertain. This CDR3 region has 11 residues. V lost 6 bases to trimming and J lost 5 bases, with 6 bases between them. CDR3 sequence reads: CASSQQDTQYF. The CDR3 DNA reads as TGTGCCAGCAGCCAACAAGATACGCAGTATTTT.

There are a few counts of this clone. The J gene is TRBJ2-3, the V gene TRBV21-1; the DNA was not compared with TRBD2, the D call given in the table. TRBV21-1 is an annotated pseudogene. The CDR3 covers 15 residues. Written as DNA, the CDR3 is TGTGCCAGCAGCAACGGGGGTCCCCGCCCAGATACGCAGTATTTT. It codes for CASSNGGPRPDTQYF.

This clone was counted once. The V call is TRBV5-1, the J call TRBJ1-1; 9 bases line up with TRBD1. The V gene end was trimmed by 0 bases and the J gene end by 11 bases; junction bases not matched to a gene: 5. Looked up from germline, CDR1 is SGHRS and CDR2 is YFSETQ. CDR3 length equals 13 residues. The CDR3 DNA reads as TGCGCCAGCAGCTTGGGGACAGGGGATGGGGCTTTCTTT. This sequence encodes CASSLGTGDGAFF.

This chain connects TRBV30 to TRBJ1-1; maybe TRBD1 (5 bases). With 3 bases removed from V and 0 bases from J, the gap between germline ends came to 8 bases. The CDR3 consists of 13 residues. Germline loops: CDR1 GTSNPN, CDR2 SVGIG (reference sequence). CDR3 sequence: CAWRPGLNTEAFF. Here the CDR3 DNA reads TGTGCCTGGAGACCAGGGTTGAACACTGAAGCTTTCTTT.

The chain couples TRBV6-1 to TRBJ2-1; 10 bases agree with TRBD2. Unmatched junction bases numbered 6, after V lost 2 bases and J lost 2 bases. This CDR3 is 17 amino acids long. Germline assignment: CDR1 MNHNS and CDR2 SASEGT. The DNA for the CDR3 is TGTGCCAGCAGTGAATACGCGACTAGCGGGCCCTACAATGAGCAGTTCTTC. Amino acid sequence: CASSEYATSGPYNEQFF.

This chain links TRBV5-1 with TRBJ1-5, with D perhaps TRBD1 (6 bases). This CDR3 has 15 amino acids. Germline V gene data show CDR1 as SGHRS and CDR2 as YFSETQ. Trimming removed 2 bases at V and 4 bases at J, with 13 bases between. The CDR3 sequence is CASSLHGTQNQPQHF. The CDR3 nucleotides read TGCGCCAGCAGCTTACACGGGACACAAAATCAGCCCCAGCATTTT.

This clone appeared once. The chain is built from TRBV29-1 and TRBJ1-2; a weak D match, TRBD1 (6 bases). This CDR3 is 13 amino acids long. Trimming cost V 5 bases and J 3 bases, with 13 bases left between them. From germline, CDR1 is SQVTM and CDR2 ANQGSEA. The CDR3 nucleotides read TGCAGCGTTTCCCGACAGGAGTACTATGGCTACACCTTC. Residues: CSVSRQEYYGYTF. Full variable domain (missing parts from reference TRBV29-1 and TRBJ1-2): SAVISQKPSRDICQRGTSLTIQCQVDSQVTMMFWYRQQPGQSLTLIATANQGSEATYESGFVIDKFPISRPNLTFSTLTVSNMSPEDSSIYLCSVSRQEYYGYTFGSGTRLTVV.

The J gene is TRBJ1-1, the V gene TRBV30, with unresolved D. Trimming pared 5 bases from V and 1 base from J, leaving 17 bases between. CDR1 and CDR2 (germline): GTSNPN, SVGIG (reference sequence). The CDR3 contains 15 residues. The CDR3 nucleotides are TGTGCCTGGCGAACAAAGGACCGGGGGAACACTGAAGCTTTCTTT. Encoded protein: CAWRTKDRGNTEAFF. Drawing the rest from reference TRBV30 and TRBJ1-1, the complete variable domain is SQTIHQWPATLVQPVGSPLSLECTVEGTSNPNLYWYRQAAGRGLQLLFYSVGIGQISSEVPQNLSASRPQDRQFILSSKKLLLSDSGFYLCAWRTKDRGNTEAFFGQGTRLTVV.

The chain links TRBV9 to TRBJ1-3; unclear D gene. The germline CDR1 and CDR2 sequences are SGDLS and YYNGEE. CDR3 length: 15 residues. Trimming left V 3 bases short and J 0 bases short, with 10 bases between. The CDR3 DNA reads TGTGCCAGCAGCGACGGAGTAGGCTCTGGAAACACCATATATTTT. This sequence encodes CASSDGVGSGNTIYF.

The chain employs TRBV7-9 and TRBJ2-7, with 7 bases aligning to TRBD1. CDR3 length: 14 residues. The V gene's germline CDR1 is SEHNR and CDR2 FQNEAQ (reference sequence). V shed 5 bases and J 2 bases; nucleotides not matched to a gene: 6. In DNA form, the CDR3 reads TGTGCCAGCAGCCCAAACAGGGGTCCCTACGAGCAGTACTTC. Its translation: CASSPNRGPYEQYF.

J is TRBJ2-1 and V is TRBV24-1; 11 bases align to TRBD2. After removal of 4 bases from V and 1 base from J, the junction contained 5 bases not matched to a gene. The germline V gene encodes CDR1 KGHDR and CDR2 SFDVKD. CDR3 size: 17 residues. CDR3 in DNA: TGTGCCACCAGTGAGCGTCTAGCGGGGGGATCCTACAATGAGCAGTTCTTC. It codes for CATSERLAGGSYNEQFF.

This chain joins TRBV2 and TRBJ1-2; possibly TRBD1 for D (6 bases). V lost 5 bases, J lost 4 bases, and 23 bases lay in between. Germline CDR1 is SNHLY and CDR2 is FYNNEI. The CDR3 contains 17 residues. The chain's CDR3 is CASSTRPTQGISYGYTF. DNA of the CDR3: TGTGCCAGCAGTACCCGACCTACACAGGGAATCAGCTATGGCTACACCTTC.

The count of this clone is one. The V and J genes are TRBV28 and TRBJ2-7; 9 nucleotides align to TRBD1. The germline V gene has CDR1 MDHEN and CDR2 SYDVKM. CDR3 length: 15 residues. V dropped 6 bases and J dropped 3; count of bases not matched to a gene: 9. The CDR3 DNA follows: TGTGCCAGCAGATGGGGGCCGGGACAGGGCTACGAGCAGTACTTC. Translation gives CASRWGPGQGYEQYF.

This chain links TRBV6-5 with TRBJ1-3; D not certain. This CDR3 contains 15 residues. Germline CDR1 is MNHEY and CDR2 is SVGAGI. V lost 6 bases, J lost 0 bases, and 12 bases lay in between. The CDR3 reads CASSPTASSGNTIYF. CDR3 sequence (DNA): TGTGCCAGCAGCCCAACTGCGAGCTCTGGAAACACCATATATTTT.

This sequence joins TRBV29-1 and TRBJ2-7; D possibly corresponds to TRBD2 (5 bases). V lost 4 bases to trimming and J lost 4 bases, with 11 bases between them. This CDR3 is 12 amino acids long. The germline V gene encodes CDR1 SQVTM and CDR2 ANQGSEA. CDR3 DNA: TGCAGCGTTGGGTGGACTTTTTACGAGCAGTACTTC. This translates into CSVGWTFYEQYF.

The chain links TRBV19 to TRBJ2-2, with 7 nucleotides matching TRBD1. The CDR3 spans 14 residues. V dropped 6 bases and J dropped 7; count of bases not matched to a gene: 8. Germline CDR1 and CDR2: LNHDA and SQIVND (reference sequence). The CDR3 region is CASRPGQVYGELFF. The CDR3 nucleotides are TGTGCCAGTAGGCCCGGACAGGTCTACGGGGAGCTGTTTTTT.

The chain recombines TRBV30 with TRBJ2-1; perhaps TRBD1 as D (5 bases). The CDR3 has 12 residues. The V end lost 5 bases, the J end lost 4 bases, and 9 bases lay between the germline ends. The germline gives CDR1 GTSNPN, CDR2 SVGIG (reference sequence). In nucleotides, the CDR3 is TGTGCCTGGGAGACAGAATACAATGAGCAGTTCTTC. Its translation: CAWETEYNEQFF.

This chain links TRBV30 with TRBJ2-5; maybe TRBD2 (7 bases). Germline V gene lookup returns CDR1 GTSNPN and CDR2 SVGIG (reference sequence). CDR3 length: 11 amino acids. In DNA, the CDR3 is TGTGCGGCGGGGAGGGGGGAGACCCAGTACTTC. Protein product: CAAGRGETQYF.

The rearrangement links TRBV7-2 to TRBJ2-3; maybe TRBD1 (5 bases). The germline V gene encodes CDR1 SGHTA and CDR2 FQGNSA. CDR3 length: 17 amino acids. With 0 bases removed from V and 0 bases from J, the gap between germline ends came to 13 bases. The CDR3 DNA reads TGTGCCAGCAGCTTAGCGGTACAGGTCGCTAGCACAGATACGCAGTATTTT. Translated: CASSLAVQVASTDTQYF.

The chain employs TRBV6-5 and TRBJ2-3; TRBD2 matches at 9 bases. Germline V gene sequence: CDR1 MNHEY, CDR2 SVGAGI. The CDR3 loop spans 15 amino acids. Trimming cost V 2 bases and J 4 bases; bases outside gene matches: 4. CDR3 loop: CASSYASGVSDTQYF. The CDR3 bases are TGTGCCAGCAGTTACGCTAGCGGGGTCTCAGATACGCAGTATTTT.